This is a list of T cell receptor beta chains from one sample in a study of Tregs in tolerant kidney transplant recipients. Assay used: immunoSEQ multiplex PCR; TCRdb lists only in-frame clones, some missing. The table includes around 86,000 clones, roughly nine tenths detected once. Sequencing was performed on CD4+ T cells from blood (PBMCs), taken 24 months after the transplant. The receptors originated from a human patient who received a combined kidney and bone marrow transplant. The T cells may partly be graft donor cells. CDR3s include the opening cysteine and the closing phenylalanine or tryptophan. The D gene is left open where the match is weak. Only some rows state a clone size, as once, few, many or a class for expanded clones.

13,TRBV2,-,-,TRBJ1-5,CASRSQGNQPQHF,TGTGCCAGCAGATCACAGGGCAATCAGCCCCAGCATTTT
18,TRBV5-1,-,-,TRBJ1-2,CASSLLTGTPLEEHGYTF,TGCGCCAGCAGCCTCCTAACCGGGACTCCGCTTGAGGAGCATGGCTACACCTTC
17,TRBV14,-,TRBD2,TRBJ2-1,CASSPVTSAYSYNEQFF,TGTGCCAGCAGCCCCGTTACTAGCGCCTACTCCTACAATGAGCAGTTCTTC
16,TRBV4-3,-,TRBD1,TRBJ2-1,CASSQDVTGGYNEQFF,TGCGCCAGCAGCCAAGATGTGACAGGGGGCTACAATGAGCAGTTCTTC
15,TRBV6-1,-,-,TRBJ2-7,CAIKSNPGHAYEQYF,TGTGCCATCAAATCAAACCCGGGACACGCCTACGAGCAGTACTTC
12,TRBV7-2,-,-,TRBJ2-5,CASSLDGGGQYF,TGTGCCAGCAGCTTAGATGGCGGCGGCCAGTACTTC
15,TRBV2,once,-,TRBJ1-2,CASSEASTASGGYTF,TGTGCCAGCAGTGAAGCTTCGACAGCGAGCGGGGGCTACACCTTC
15,TRBV5-1,-,TRBD2,TRBJ2-1,CASSLLAGGLAEQFF,TGCGCCAGCAGCTTACTAGCGGGGGGGCTTGCTGAGCAGTTCTTC
17,TRBV5-1,-,TRBD2,TRBJ2-7,CASSFGLYAGVPHEQYF,TGCGCCAGCAGTTTTGGGTTATACGCGGGAGTCCCCCACGAGCAGTACTTC
15,TRBV7-8,-,TRBD2,TRBJ2-7,CASRPFLAGRYEQYF,TGTGCCAGCAGACCATTTCTAGCGGGAAGGTACGAGCAGTACTTC
15,TRBV7-2,-,TRBD1,TRBJ2-7,CASKLRGQGNYEQYF,TGTGCCAGCAAGCTTCGGGGACAGGGGAACTACGAGCAGTACTTC
13,TRBV9,-,TRBD2,TRBJ2-4,CASSVAGGSFQYF,TGTGCCAGCAGCGTAGCGGGCGGGAGCTTTCAGTACTTC
14,TRBV7-6,-,-,TRBJ2-3,CASSLVAATDTQYF,TGTGCCAGCAGCTTAGTAGCAGCCACAGATACGCAGTATTTT
19,TRBV29-1,once,TRBD2,TRBJ2-6,CSVESPIAGALSGANVLTF,TGCAGCGTTGAGTCCCCTATAGCGGGGGCCCTCTCTGGGGCCAACGTCCTGACTTTC
13,TRBV11-3,-,TRBD1,TRBJ2-7,CASSPGQTYEQYF,TGTGCCAGCAGCCCGGGACAGACCTACGAGCAGTACTTC
15,TRBV29-1,-,-,TRBJ1-2,CSALRAVGANYGYTF,TGCAGCGCCCTCAGGGCAGTCGGAGCTAACTATGGCTACACCTTC
15,TRBV19,-,TRBD1,TRBJ2-1,CASSIVGTVENEQFF,TGTGCCAGTAGTATCGTAGGGACAGTCGAGAATGAGCAGTTCTTC
14,TRBV5-4,-,-,TRBJ2-5,CASSLEQGQETQYF,TGTGCCAGCAGCTTGGAACAGGGCCAAGAGACCCAGTACTTC
17,TRBV9,-,-,TRBJ1-6,CASSERTGGSYNSPLHF,TGTGCCAGCAGCGAGAGGACGGGAGGCTCCTATAATTCCCCCCTCCACTTT
17,TRBV4-1,-,TRBD2,TRBJ2-2,CATLPGRHAGGSGELFF,TGCGCCACCCTACCGGGACGCCACGCCGGGGGGTCCGGGGAGCTGTTTTTT
15,TRBV7-2,-,-,TRBJ2-5,CASSPPGTGLETQYF,TGTGCCAGCAGCCCCCCCGGAACAGGGCTTGAGACCCAGTACTTC
15,TRBV19,few,TRBD2,TRBJ2-1,CASSRSGSLYNEQFF,TGTGCCAGTAGTCGCAGCGGGAGTCTCTACAATGAGCAGTTCTTC
15,TRBV7-9,-,TRBD1,TRBJ1-5,CASSLGTGYNQPQHF,TGTGCCAGCAGCTTAGGGACAGGGTACAATCAGCCCCAGCATTTT
16,TRBV10-2,-,TRBD2,TRBJ2-5,CASSAPGLAAQETQYF,TGCGCCAGCAGCGCCCCGGGACTAGCGGCCCAAGAGACCCAGTACTTC
14,TRBV7-9,-,TRBD1,TRBJ2-7,CATETGTGAMEQYF,TGTGCCACCGAAACCGGGACAGGAGCTATGGAGCAGTACTTC
15,TRBV7-7,-,TRBD2,TRBJ2-1,CASSYGLAGRNEQFF,TGTGCCAGCAGCTACGGACTAGCGGGACGAAATGAGCAGTTCTTC
16,TRBV7-3,-,TRBD2,TRBJ2-5,CASSLGPLAGQETQYF,TGTGCCAGCAGCTTAGGTCCACTAGCGGGACAAGAGACCCAGTACTTC
13,TRBV19,few,TRBD1,TRBJ2-7,CASSGQGVGEQYF,TGTGCCAGTTCCGGACAGGGAGTGGGGGAGCAGTACTTC
15,TRBV5-1,-,-,TRBJ2-3,CASSLDIPSTDTQYF,TGCGCCAGCAGCTTGGACATACCTAGCACAGATACGCAGTATTTT
16,TRBV15,once,-,TRBJ2-2,CATSRDLLANTGELFF,TGTGCCACCAGCAGAGATCTACTGGCGAACACCGGGGAGCTGTTTTTT
16,TRBV27,-,TRBD1,TRBJ2-2,CASRLPGQGVSGELFF,TGTGCCAGCAGGTTACCGGGACAGGGTGTATCCGGGGAGCTGTTTTTT
12,TRBV11-3,-,-,TRBJ2-2,CASGPISGELFF,TGTGCCAGCGGCCCCATCTCCGGGGAGCTGTTTTTT
11,TRBV20-1,-,-,TRBJ2-5,CSARDMETQYF,TGCAGTGCTAGAGATATGGAGACCCAGTACTTC
11,TRBV20-1,-,-,TRBJ2-3,CSTFRGDTQYF,TGCAGTACTTTTAGGGGAGATACGCAGTATTTT
14,TRBV2,-,-,TRBJ2-2,CASSLRFVVLELFF,TGTGCCAGCAGTCTCCGGTTCGTAGTTTTAGAGCTGTTTTTT
15,TRBV7-8,-,TRBD1,TRBJ2-3,CASRRTGARTDTQYF,TGTGCCAGCCGGAGGACAGGGGCAAGAACAGATACGCAGTATTTT
14,TRBV5-1,-,-,TRBJ1-6,CASSEGQLNSPLHF,TGCGCCAGCAGCGAAGGACAGCTGAATTCACCCCTCCACTTT
13,TRBV7-2,-,-,TRBJ2-7,CASRTQGSYEQYF,TGTGCCAGCAGAACTCAGGGGTCCTACGAGCAGTACTTC
15,TRBV10-3,once,TRBD1,TRBJ2-7,CAISESGQGPYEQYF,TGTGCCATCAGTGAGTCGGGACAGGGGCCCTACGAGCAGTACTTC
12,TRBV29-1,-,-,TRBJ2-3,CSVEAQTGTQYF,TGCAGCGTTGAAGCCCAAACGGGGACGCAGTATTTT
14,TRBV7-2,-,-,TRBJ1-2,CASSLYRENYGYTF,TGTGCCAGCAGCTTGTACAGAGAAAACTATGGCTACACCTTC
13,TRBV9,-,TRBD2,TRBJ2-7,CASSVTSGVEQYF,TGTGCCAGCAGCGTGACTAGCGGGGTCGAGCAGTACTTC
17,TRBV4-2,-,TRBD2,TRBJ2-2,CASSKGTSGVNTGELFF,TGTGCCAGCAGCAAGGGGACTAGCGGGGTGAACACCGGGGAGCTGTTTTTT
14,TRBV7-2,-,TRBD2,TRBJ2-7,CASSSSGIAGEQYF,TGTGCCAGCAGCTCTAGCGGGATTGCAGGCGAGCAGTACTTC
15,TRBV19,few,-,TRBJ1-4,CASSNGGQKNEKLFF,TGTGCCAGTAGTAACGGCGGGCAGAAGAATGAAAAACTGTTTTTT